The 20 T cell receptor beta chains listed next were all sequenced from one sample in a study of blood T cell repertoires in COVID-19. Sequenced by immunoSEQ multiplex PCR; TCRdb stores in-frame clones only, minus some. The table has roughly 260,000 clones, 80% to 90% seen once. The sample taken for sequencing was peripheral blood. These receptors originate from a woman aged 40-49 years with acute or convalescent COVID-19.

The chain combines TRBV24-1 with TRBJ2-7; D may be TRBD1 (6 bases). Germline V lookup: CDR1 KGHDR, CDR2 SFDVKD. The CDR3 runs 18 residues. V was clipped by 0 bases and J by 3 bases, with 20 bases between them. CDR3 region: CATSDLQIMPGAFYEQYV. CDR3 DNA sequence: TGTGCCACCAGTGATTTGCAAATCATGCCAGGGGCATTCTACGAGCAGTACGTC.

This clone was seen just once. One end of the junction does not line up with germline, which may come from a read error. This rearrangement joins TRBV5-4 to TRBJ1-2, with 8 bases aligning to TRBD1. The CDR3 spans 13 residues. Germline CDR1 SGHNT, CDR2 YYREEE (reference sequence). In DNA, the CDR3 is TGTGCCAGCAACCCCCCCGGGACAGGTGAACCATTCTTC. Protein sequence: CASNPPGTGEPFF.

J is TRBJ2-5 and V is TRBV11-2; unclear D gene. This CDR3 is built from 16 residues. V was cut by 5 bases and J by 2 bases, with 18 bases left in between. Germline V gene lookup returns CDR1 SGHAT and CDR2 FQNNGV. The CDR3 region has the DNA TGTGCCAGCAGCCCGTTCGCGGCGTCAGCACAAGAGACCCAGTACTTC. Protein: CASSPFAASAQETQYF. Full variable domain (outside the CDR3, taken from reference TRBV11-2 and TRBJ2-5): EAGVAQSPRYKIIEKRQSVAFWCNPISGHATLYWYQQILGQGPKLLIQFQNNGVVDDSQLPKDRFSAERLKGVDSTLKIQPAKLEDSAVYLCASSPFAASAQETQYFGPGTRLLVL.

This clone occurred once. V usage is TRBV11-2 and J usage is TRBJ1-1, with TRBD1 matching over 11 bases. Germline V gene lookup returns CDR1 SGHAT and CDR2 FQNNGV. The CDR3 runs 17 residues. V shed 3 bases, J shed 0 bases, and the junction held 6 bases outside the gene matches. CDR3 sequence (DNA): TGTGCCAGCAGCTTCAGGACAGGGGGCGTTTTGAACACTGAAGCTTTCTTT. Translation: CASSFRTGGVLNTEAFF.

This chain uses TRBV11-2 with TRBJ1-1; D not resolved. Germline CDR1 is SGHAT and CDR2 is FQNNGV. The CDR3 extends over 15 amino acids. V lost 0 bases, J lost 2 bases, and 10 bases lay in between. The CDR3 loop reads CASSLDRSVNTEAFF. The DNA for the CDR3 is TGTGCCAGCAGCTTAGATCGGTCGGTTAACACTGAAGCTTTCTTT.

This sequence joins TRBV20-1 and TRBJ1-6, with D perhaps matching TRBD1 (5 bases). This CDR3 has 17 residues. CDR1 is DFQATT, CDR2 SNEGSKA, per germline (reference sequence). V was cut by 3 bases and J by 0 bases, with 15 bases left in between. CDR3 sequence: CSASYPGGSSYNSPLHF. DNA of the CDR3: TGCAGTGCTAGTTACCCTGGGGGGAGCTCCTATAATTCACCCCTCCACTTT.

The chain couples TRBV6-1 to TRBJ2-7, with D possibly matching TRBD2 (6 bases). The CDR3 is made up of 15 amino acids. Trimming stripped 2 bases from V and 3 bases from J, with 14 bases between. CDR1 and CDR2 from the germline V gene are MNHNS and SASEGT. CDR3 nucleotides: TGTGCCAGCAGTGAATGGTTAGCGGCTGGCTACGAGCAGTACGTC. Translation: CASSEWLAAGYEQYV.

The V call is TRBV18, the J call TRBJ2-3, with TRBD1 identical over 9 bases. Germline V lookup: CDR1 KGHSH, CDR2 LQKENI. This CDR3 spans 16 amino acids. Losses at the gene ends were 0 bases for V and 4 bases for J; bases not matched to a gene: 5. The CDR3 bases are TGTGCCAGCTCACCACCCCGGACAGGGGCTGCAGATACGCAGTATTTT. Translated, it gives CASSPPRTGAADTQYF.

The gene calls are TRBV5-1 and TRBJ1-1; perhaps TRBD1 as D (5 bases). The CDR3 extends over 14 amino acids. CDR1 is SGHRS, CDR2 YFSETQ, per germline. V was clipped by 1 base and J by 2 bases, with 9 bases between them. CDR3 DNA: TGCGCCAGCAGCTTGACAGGACCCAACACTGAAGCTTTCTTT. Amino acid sequence: CASSLTGPNTEAFF.

This chain links TRBV2 with TRBJ1-2, with D possibly matching TRBD1 (5 bases). Deletions cut 1 base from V and 1 base from J, with 16 bases between. CDR3 size: 17 residues. The germline V gene has CDR1 SNHLY and CDR2 FYNNEI. The CDR3 DNA reads as TGTGCCAGCAGTGAAGACCCGACAGCCCAATTTAACTATGGCTACACCTTC. It specifies CASSEDPTAQFNYGYTF.

The chain combines TRBV10-2 with TRBJ1-5, with 7 bases identical to TRBD1. Germline V CDR1 and CDR2: WSHSY, SAAADI. Trimming took 7 bases from V and 4 from J; bases not matched to a gene: 7. The CDR3 sequence is 14 residues long. The CDR3 loop is CASTRDSKNQPQHF. The CDR3 coding sequence is TGCGCCAGCACCAGGGACAGCAAGAATCAGCCCCAGCATTTT.

This CDR3 is CASTYRENYGYTF. The CDR3 DNA is TGTGCCAGCACCTACAGGGAGAACTATGGCTACACCTTC. The rearrangement uses TRBV7-2 and TRBJ1-2; tentatively, D is TRBD1 (6 bases). V was pared by 7 bases and J by 2 bases, with 11 bases between. CDR1 is SGHTA and CDR2 is FQGNSA in the germline V gene. This CDR3 is built from 13 residues.

This clone has more than one count but fewer than ten. This chain uses TRBV2 with TRBJ1-1; no firm D call. The CDR3 has 13 residues. Per germline, CDR1 SNHLY and CDR2 FYNNEI. The V and J ends lost 7 bases and 0 bases respectively, with 9 bases between them. The CDR3 nucleotides read TGTGCCAGCATGCCAGTTATGAACACTGAAGCTTTCTTT. This sequence encodes CASMPVMNTEAFF.

CDR3 loop: CASRRQGPYNEQFF. The CDR3, as DNA: TGTGCCAGCAGGAGACAGGGGCCCTACAATGAGCAGTTCTTC. The chain employs TRBV27 and TRBJ2-1; 8 positions match TRBD1. Trimming removed 6 bases from V and 2 bases from J; junction bases left unmatched: 3. Germline-derived CDR1 and CDR2 are MNHEY and SMNVEV (reference sequence). The CDR3 is made up of 14 amino acids.

This clone was seen just once. The chain joins TRBV27 to TRBJ1-2; 10 nucleotides align to TRBD1. With 10 bases clipped from V and 2 bases from J, the junction kept 10 bases outside the gene matches. Germline CDR1 and CDR2: MNHEY and SMNVEV (reference sequence). CDR3 length: 15 amino acids. In DNA, the CDR3 is TGTGCCATCTCTGACAGGGGGCGGGGGAACTATGGCTACACCTTC. Amino acids: CAISDRGRGNYGYTF.

This sequence joins TRBV5-1 and TRBJ1-1; D may be TRBD1 (6 bases). Trimming took 4 bases from V and 1 from J, leaving 11 bases between them. This CDR3 has 14 residues. In germline, CDR1 is SGHRS, CDR2 YFSETQ. The CDR3 region is CASSDRDKNTEAFF. The CDR3 nucleotides are TGCGCCAGCAGCGACCGGGACAAGAACACTGAAGCTTTCTTT.

CDR3 bases: TGTGCCAGCAGTTTTGCAGAAAATTCACCCCTCCACTTT. Translation: CASSFAENSPLHF. The rearrangement joins TRBV12-3 or TRBV12-4 to TRBJ1-6; D is unclear. The CDR3 totals 13 residues. The V end lost 3 bases, the J end lost 7 bases, and 7 bases lay between the germline ends.

This clone was recorded once. The V and J genes are TRBV5-1 and TRBJ2-2; D gene uncertain. From germline, CDR1 is SGHRS and CDR2 YFSETQ. CDR3 length equals 15 residues. The germline V and J ends were trimmed by 3 bases and 6 bases, with 15 bases remaining between them. CDR3 DNA: TGCGCCAGCAGCTCGCTCGACGGAGAGCCCGGGGAGCTGTTTTTT. Its translation: CASSSLDGEPGELFF.

This clone occurred once. The chain carries TRBV2 and TRBJ2-1, with 14 nucleotides matching TRBD2. Germline CDR1 reads SNHLY; CDR2 reads FYNNEI. The CDR3 runs 15 residues. J lost 6 bases, V lost 5 bases, and 3 bases had no gene match. CDR3 loop: CASSKTSGGANEQFF. The DNA of the CDR3 is TGTGCCAGCAGTAAGACTAGCGGGGGGGCCAATGAGCAGTTCTTC.

V usage is TRBV21-1 and J usage is TRBJ1-2; TRBD1 was called by the table and not checked on the DNA. TRBV21-1 is described as a pseudogene. The CDR3 runs 16 residues. The CDR3 here is CASSKEGQLTNYGYTF. The CDR3 region has the DNA TGTGCCAGCAGCAAAGAGGGACAGCTTACTAACTATGGCTACACCTTC.